This T cell receptor (beta chain) was sequenced for a study of yellow fever vaccine responses in identical twins. Study conclusions and caveats: Twins reportedly showed a vaccine T cell response that seemed partly convergent and partly personalized.

For this clonotype: What it binds is not known.

The germline V and J ends were trimmed by 3 bases and 0 bases, with 8 bases remaining between them. The germline gives CDR1 MDHEN, CDR2 SYDVKM. This CDR3 is 15 amino acids long. Using its own MiXCR run on the RT-PCR reads, TCRdb lists one record per CDR3 protein. Of fewer than 2,000 distinct CDR3 sequences in the sample, around 87% were seen once. The clonotype originates from a woman between 18 and 29 years old who received the yellow fever vaccine. Sample: T cells from blood (PBMCs), unsorted or a sorted subset (not recorded which), taken before or after yellow fever vaccination (not recorded which). The chain joins TRBV28 to TRBJ2-2; D uncertain. CDR3 nucleotide sequence: TGTGCCAGCAGTTTTTCGACAACGAACACCGGGGAGCTGTTTTTT. It is translated as CASSFSTTNTGELFF.